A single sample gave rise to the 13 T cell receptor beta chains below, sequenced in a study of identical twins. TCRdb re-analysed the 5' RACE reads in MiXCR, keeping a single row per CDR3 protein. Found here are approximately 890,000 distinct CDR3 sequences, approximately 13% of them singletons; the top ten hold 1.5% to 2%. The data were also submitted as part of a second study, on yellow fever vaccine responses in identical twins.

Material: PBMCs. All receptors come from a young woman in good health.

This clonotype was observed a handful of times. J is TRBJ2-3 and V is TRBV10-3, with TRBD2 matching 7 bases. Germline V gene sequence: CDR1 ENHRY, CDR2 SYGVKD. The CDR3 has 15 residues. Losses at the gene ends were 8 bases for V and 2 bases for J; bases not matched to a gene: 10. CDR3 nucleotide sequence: TGTGCCATCGGGAATGGCGGGGGACCCACAGATACGCAGTATTTT. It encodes CAIGNGGGPTDTQYF.

In DNA form, the CDR3 reads TGTGCCATCAGCGCGGACAGGGGAGCTCAGCCCCAGCATTTT. Translated, it gives CAISADRGAQPQHF. The chain has TRBV10-3 and TRBJ1-5; TRBD1 matches at 9 bases. This CDR3 has 14 residues. Losses at the gene ends were 6 bases for V and 6 bases for J; bases not matched to a gene: 6. Germline CDR1 and CDR2: ENHRY and SYGVKD.

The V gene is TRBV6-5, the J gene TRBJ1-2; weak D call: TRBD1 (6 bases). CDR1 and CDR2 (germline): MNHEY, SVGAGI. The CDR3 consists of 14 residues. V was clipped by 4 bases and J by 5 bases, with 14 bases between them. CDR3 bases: TGTGCCAGCAGTTCCACCACAGGGCATTATGGCTACACCTTC. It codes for CASSSTTGHYGYTF.

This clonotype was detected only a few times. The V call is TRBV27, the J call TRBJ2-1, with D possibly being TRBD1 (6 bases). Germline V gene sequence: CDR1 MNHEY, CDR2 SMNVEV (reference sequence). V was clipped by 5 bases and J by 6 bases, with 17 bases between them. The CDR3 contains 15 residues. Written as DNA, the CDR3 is TGTGCCAGCAGTCCCTCACGAACAGGGCTCAATGAGCAGTTCTTC. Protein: CASSPSRTGLNEQFF.

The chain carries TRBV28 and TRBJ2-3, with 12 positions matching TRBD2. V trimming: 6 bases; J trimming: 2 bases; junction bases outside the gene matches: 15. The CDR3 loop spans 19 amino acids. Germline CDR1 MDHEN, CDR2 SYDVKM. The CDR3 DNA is TGTGCCAGCAGCACTTCCGGGACTAGCGGGCCCAGGCACACAGATACGCAGTATTTT. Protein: CASSTSGTSGPRHTDTQYF.

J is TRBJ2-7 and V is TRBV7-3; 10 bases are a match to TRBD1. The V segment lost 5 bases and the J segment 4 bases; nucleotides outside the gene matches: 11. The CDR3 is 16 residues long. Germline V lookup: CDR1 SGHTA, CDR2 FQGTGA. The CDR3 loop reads CASSPRDRGRRYEQYF. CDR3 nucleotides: TGTGCCAGCAGCCCTCGAGACAGGGGGCGTCGGTACGAGCAGTACTTC.

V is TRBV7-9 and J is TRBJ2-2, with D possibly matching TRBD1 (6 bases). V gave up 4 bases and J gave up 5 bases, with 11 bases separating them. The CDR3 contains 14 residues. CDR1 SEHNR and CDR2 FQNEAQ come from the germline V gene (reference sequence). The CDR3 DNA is TGTGCCAGCAGCTCGTACGGACAGACCGGGGAGCTGTTTTTT. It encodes CASSSYGQTGELFF.

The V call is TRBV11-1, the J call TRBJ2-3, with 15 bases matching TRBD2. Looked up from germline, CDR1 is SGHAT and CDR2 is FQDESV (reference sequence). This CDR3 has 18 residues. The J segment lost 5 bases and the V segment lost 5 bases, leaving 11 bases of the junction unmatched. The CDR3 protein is CASSPGLAGGGGRDTQYF. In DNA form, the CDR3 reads TGTGCCAGCAGCCCGGGACTAGCGGGAGGAGGAGGCAGAGATACGCAGTATTTT. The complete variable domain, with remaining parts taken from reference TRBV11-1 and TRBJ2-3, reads EAEVAQSPRYKITEKSQAVAFWCDPISGHATLYWYRQILGQGPELLVQFQDESVVDDSQLPKDRFSAERLKGVDSTLKIQPAELGDSAMYLCASSPGLAGGGGRDTQYFGPGTRLTVL.

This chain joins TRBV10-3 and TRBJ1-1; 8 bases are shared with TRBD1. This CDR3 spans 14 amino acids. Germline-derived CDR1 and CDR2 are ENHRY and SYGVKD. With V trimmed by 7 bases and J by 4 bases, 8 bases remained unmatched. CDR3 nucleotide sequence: TGTGCCATCACGGACAGGGCCCAGGGCACTGAAGCTTTCTTT. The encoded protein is CAITDRAQGTEAFF.

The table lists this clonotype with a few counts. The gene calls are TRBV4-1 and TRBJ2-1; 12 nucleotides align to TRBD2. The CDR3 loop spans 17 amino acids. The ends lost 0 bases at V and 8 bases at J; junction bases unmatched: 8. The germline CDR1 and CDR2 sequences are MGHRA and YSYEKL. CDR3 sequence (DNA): TGCGCCAGCAGCCAAGATCCCGCTAGCGGGAGGGTGCATGAGCAGTTCTTC. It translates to CASSQDPASGRVHEQFF.

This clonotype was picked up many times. The chain's CDR3 is CSAPGWRTDTQYF. The CDR3 DNA sequence: TGCAGTGCCCCGGGGTGGCGCACAGATACGCAGTATTTT. V usage is TRBV20-1 and J usage is TRBJ2-3, with D possibly TRBD2 on 5 matching bases. Trimming pared 6 bases from V and 1 base from J, leaving 11 bases between. The CDR3 is made up of 13 amino acids. Looked up from germline, CDR1 is DFQATT and CDR2 is SNEGSKA (reference sequence).

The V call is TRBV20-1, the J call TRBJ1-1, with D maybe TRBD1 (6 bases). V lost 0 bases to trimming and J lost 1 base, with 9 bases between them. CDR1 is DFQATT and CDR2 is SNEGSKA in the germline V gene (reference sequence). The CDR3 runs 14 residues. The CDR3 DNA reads TGCAGTGCTAGAGACCAGACAGGGAACACTGAAGCTTTCTTT. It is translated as CSARDQTGNTEAFF.

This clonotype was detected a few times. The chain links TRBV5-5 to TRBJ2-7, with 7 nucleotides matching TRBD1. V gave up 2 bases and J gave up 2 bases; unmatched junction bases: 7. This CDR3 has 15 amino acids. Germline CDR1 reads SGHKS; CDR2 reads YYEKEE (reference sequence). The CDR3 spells CASSFEGQAAYEQYF. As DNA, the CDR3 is TGTGCCAGCAGCTTTGAAGGACAGGCGGCCTACGAGCAGTACTTC.